One sample yielded the 12 T cell receptor beta chains listed below, sequenced in a study of cytomegalovirus exposure and HLA in healthy donors. Primers: 60 Vbeta forward and 13 Jbeta reverse. Using immunoSEQ multiplex PCR, the repertoire was profiled, and TCRdb retains in-frame clones only, with some absent. The sample includes about 97,000 clones, approximately 87% seen only once; the top ten take 2% to 3%. Sequencing was done on a sample of PBMCs. The receptors derive from a man aged 35 to 55 in good health and CMV-seronegative.

The chain employs TRBV7-8 and TRBJ2-6, with TRBD1 as a possible D gene (6 bases). With 2 bases removed from V and 0 bases from J, the gap between germline ends came to 14 bases. Per germline, CDR1 SGHVS and CDR2 FQNEAQ. The CDR3 totals 18 residues. The CDR3 reads CASSLRIQGDSGANVLTF. CDR3 bases: TGTGCCAGCAGCTTACGAATACAGGGAGACTCTGGGGCCAACGTCCTGACTTTC. Full variable domain (missing parts from reference TRBV7-8 and TRBJ2-6): GAGVSQSPRYKVAKRGQDVALRCDPISGHVSLFWYQQALGQGPEFLTYFQNEAQLDKSGLPSDRFFAERPEGSVSTLKIQRTQQEDSAVYLCASSLRIQGDSGANVLTFGAGSRLTVL.

V is TRBV18 and J is TRBJ2-1, with D possibly being TRBD1 (7 bases). Trimming stripped 6 bases from V and 4 bases from J, with 16 bases between. The V gene's germline CDR1 is KGHSH and CDR2 LQKENI. This CDR3 is 15 amino acids long. Here the CDR3 reads CASSPAGQLYNEQFF. The CDR3 nucleotides read TGTGCCAGCTCGCCTGCGGGACAGCTATACAATGAGCAGTTCTTC.

The chain combines TRBV9 with TRBJ2-2; TRBD2 matches at 7 bases. CDR1 and CDR2 from the germline V gene are SGDLS and YYNGEE. After removal of 3 bases from V and 0 bases from J, the junction contained 11 bases not matched to a gene. This CDR3 contains 18 residues. The CDR3 region is CASSAPGRERTNTGELFF. Here the CDR3 DNA reads TGTGCCAGCAGCGCCCCGGGGCGGGAGCGAACGAACACCGGGGAGCTGTTTTTT.

This clone occurred a few times. The chain couples TRBV5-6 to TRBJ2-7, with 8 bases that match TRBD2. The CDR3 extends over 14 amino acids. The V and J ends lost 9 bases and 3 bases, in that order; junction bases with no gene match: 11. Germline-derived CDR1 and CDR2 are SGHDT and YYEEEE. The DNA of the CDR3 is TGTGCCACCTCCAGGCGGGGGGCCGGCTACGAGCAGTACTTC. Residues: CATSRRGAGYEQYF.

V and J are TRBV9 and TRBJ2-7; D unclear. V dropped 3 bases and J dropped 0 bases, with 10 bases sitting between them. Germline CDR1 is SGDLS and CDR2 is YYNGEE. This CDR3 has 14 amino acids. The CDR3 region has the DNA TGTGCCAGCAGCGACGGCGGAAGCTCCTACGAGCAGTACTTC. Its protein product is CASSDGGSSYEQYF.

The J gene is TRBJ2-1, the V gene TRBV9, with 8 bases matching TRBD1. The germline CDR1 and CDR2 sequences are SGDLS and YYNGEE. The CDR3 is made up of 15 amino acids. The V and J ends lost 0 bases and 7 bases, in that order; junction bases with no gene match: 6. This CDR3 reads CASSVGTGSGNEQFF. CDR3 sequence (DNA): TGTGCCAGCAGCGTAGGGACAGGGTCTGGGAATGAGCAGTTCTTC.

The V call is TRBV4-3, the J call TRBJ2-1; maybe TRBD2 (5 bases). The germline gives CDR1 LGHNA, CDR2 YSLEER. The V end was cut by 0 bases, the J end by 13 bases, with 19 bases between. This CDR3 has 15 residues. CDR3 DNA: TGCGCCAGCAGCCAAGATTTTTGGCGGCAGGAGGCTCAGTTCTTC. It is translated as CASSQDFWRQEAQFF.

The chain links TRBV4-3 to TRBJ1-2; D unclear. The CDR3 runs to 14 residues. Between the trimmed V and J ends, which lost 1 base and 3 bases, there was a span of 9 bases. Germline V gene lookup returns CDR1 LGHNA and CDR2 YSLEER. The CDR3 sequence is CASSQGARHYGYTF. DNA of the CDR3: TGCGCCAGCAGCCAAGGCGCGAGGCACTATGGCTACACCTTC.

V usage is TRBV7-6 and J usage is TRBJ2-7; TRBD2 might be the D (7 bases). With 3 bases removed from V and 2 bases from J, the gap between germline ends came to 11 bases. The germline V gene encodes CDR1 SGHVS and CDR2 FNYEAQ. The CDR3 consists of 14 residues. CDR3 bases: TGTGCCAGCAGCTTTCACGGGGGGCCCTACGAGCAGTACTTC. Translating it yields CASSFHGGPYEQYF.

This chain connects TRBV11-2 to TRBJ1-6; D remains unclear. V was pared by 2 bases and J by 8 bases, with 13 bases between. Germline loops: CDR1 SGHAT, CDR2 FQNNGV. The CDR3 runs to 15 residues. CDR3 nucleotides: TGTGCCAGCAGCTTAAAGAGCGACCCCGATTCACCCCTCCACTTT. It specifies CASSLKSDPDSPLHF.

V gene TRBV5-1 combines with J gene TRBJ2-1; 8 nucleotides agree with TRBD2. V was clipped by 0 bases and J by 8 bases; unmatched bases: 1. CDR1 is SGHRS and CDR2 is YFSETQ in the germline V gene. The CDR3 has 13 amino acids. CDR3 DNA sequence: TGCGCCAGCAGCTTGGCGGGGGGGTATGAGCAGTTCTTC. This sequence encodes CASSLAGGYEQFF.

The V call is TRBV6-1, the J call TRBJ2-2, with a tentative D call TRBD1 (6 bases). This CDR3 has 15 residues. V was cut by 6 bases and J by 7 bases, with 18 bases left in between. CDR1 is MNHNS and CDR2 is SASEGT in the germline V gene. The CDR3 DNA follows: TGTGCCAGCAGCCTAACAGGGTTATCGGGCGGGGAGCTGTTTTTT. It specifies CASSLTGLSGGELFF.